Shown below are 25 T cell receptor beta chains from a single sample sequenced in a study of cytomegalovirus exposure and HLA in healthy donors. The study ran its PCR with 60 Vbeta and 13 Jbeta primers. Clones were read by immunoSEQ multiplex PCR, and TCRdb kept only the in-frame ones, dropping some. The sample has 150,000 or so clones, just under 85% seen once. Sample: PBMCs. Receptors were obtained from a man aged 25-45 years in good health and CMV-seropositive.

The gene calls are TRBV28 and TRBJ2-1; D unclear. Per germline, CDR1 MDHEN and CDR2 SYDVKM. The CDR3 extends over 11 amino acids. The V end lost 4 bases, the J end lost 6 bases, and 4 bases lay between the germline ends. CDR3 nucleotides: TGTGCCAGCAGTTCTTCCAATGAGCAGTTCTTC. Encoded protein: CASSSSNEQFF.

The chain has TRBV28 and TRBJ1-2; 8 bases are shared with TRBD1. Germline lookup yields CDR1 MDHEN and CDR2 SYDVKM. The CDR3 runs 16 residues. V trimming: 4 bases; J trimming: 2 bases; junction bases outside the gene matches: 9. The CDR3 spells CASSSPGTGGNYGYTF. CDR3 sequence (DNA): TGTGCCAGCAGTTCCCCTGGGACAGGTGGAAACTATGGCTACACCTTC.

This clone was counted a single time. J is TRBJ1-1 and V is TRBV5-1, with D tentatively TRBD1 (6 bases). This CDR3 comprises 16 residues. Looked up from germline, CDR1 is SGHRS and CDR2 is YFSETQ. Trimming stripped 2 bases from V and 0 bases from J, with 14 bases between. DNA of the CDR3: TGCGCCAGCAGCTTCCAGGCTTGGGACATGAACACTGAAGCTTTCTTT. As protein: CASSFQAWDMNTEAFF.

This clone was observed a single time. The CDR3 DNA follows: TGCAGCGTTGGGGAGGGGGAAGGGAGCAATCAGCCCCAGCATTTT. The encoded protein is CSVGEGEGSNQPQHF. The rearrangement links TRBV29-1 to TRBJ1-5; D possibly corresponds to TRBD1 (6 bases). The CDR3 totals 15 residues. Deletions cut 4 bases from V and 1 base from J, with 14 bases between. Germline V gene sequence: CDR1 SQVTM, CDR2 ANQGSEA.

The table lists this clone with a few counts. V gene TRBV7-3 combines with J gene TRBJ2-1, with 7 bases matching TRBD1. V lost 5 bases to trimming and J lost 9 bases; unmatched junction nucleotides: 7. The CDR3 consists of 13 residues. Germline lookup yields CDR1 SGHTA and CDR2 FQGTGA. CDR3 protein: CASSPTGEGEQFF. DNA for the CDR3: TGTGCCAGCAGCCCAACAGGGGAAGGTGAGCAGTTCTTC.

The J gene is TRBJ2-1, the V gene TRBV4-1; a possible D gene is TRBD2 (6 bases). Germline V CDR1 and CDR2: MGHRA, YSYEKL. This CDR3 has 19 residues. V was pared by 4 bases and J by 2 bases, with 24 bases between. The CDR3 DNA reads TGCGCCAGCAGCCCCGGAGCTCTAAGGAGGGTAGAAACCTACAATGAGCAGTTCTTC. Protein sequence: CASSPGALRRVETYNEQFF.

The rearrangement links TRBV7-2 to TRBJ1-2; 12 nucleotides line up with TRBD1. V lost 4 bases, J lost 4 bases, and 4 bases stayed unmatched. The germline V gene encodes CDR1 SGHTA and CDR2 FQGNSA. The CDR3 has 15 amino acids. CDR3 DNA sequence: TGTGCCAGCAGCTACGGGACAGGGGGCCTCTATGGCTACACCTTC. Translating it yields CASSYGTGGLYGYTF.

The CDR3 here is CASSLVGGPPLNLYGYTF. The CDR3 nucleotides read TGTGCCAGCAGCTTGGTTGGGGGCCCCCCCCTCAACTTGTATGGCTACACCTTC. The rearrangement links TRBV5-6 to TRBJ1-2, with D possibly matching TRBD1 (6 bases). Germline V gives CDR1 SGHDT, CDR2 YYEEEE. Trimming left V 0 bases short and J 5 bases short, with 23 bases between. The CDR3 runs to 18 residues.

The rearrangement uses TRBV29-1 and TRBJ2-2; maybe TRBD1 (5 bases). Germline CDR1 and CDR2: SQVTM and ANQGSEA. The ends were cut back, 4 bases at V and 4 bases at J, with 10 bases in the middle. This CDR3 contains 13 residues. As DNA, the CDR3 is TGCAGCGTTGTAGGGGCCGGCACCGGGGAGCTGTTTTTT. Its translation is CSVVGAGTGELFF.

This clone was detected once. The junction shows a germline mismatch at one end, possibly a read error. The chain combines TRBV7-8 with TRBJ2-1; no reliable D call. Per the germline V gene, CDR1 is SGHVS and CDR2 is FQNEAQ. The CDR3 has 15 residues. In nucleotides, the CDR3 is TGTGCCAGCAGCTTAGCGCGCGTCTCCGACAATGAGCAGTTCTTC. This translates into CASSLARVSDNEQFF.

The count of this clone is one. The DNA of the CDR3 is TGTGCCAGCAGCACCGGGACAGGGGTTGCGGGGGCCAACGTCCTGACTTTC. It translates to CASSTGTGVAGANVLTF. The J gene is TRBJ2-6, the V gene TRBV28; 10 positions agree with TRBD1. CDR1 and CDR2 from the germline V gene are MDHEN and SYDVKM. V trimming: 6 bases; J trimming: 4 bases; junction bases outside the gene matches: 9. The CDR3 sequence is 17 residues long.

This clone was counted once. This chain links TRBV11-3 with TRBJ2-7; D perhaps matches TRBD2 (6 bases). The CDR3 totals 15 residues. Trimming removed 1 base at V and 2 bases at J, with 12 bases between. CDR1 is SGHNT, CDR2 YENEEA, per germline. The CDR3 nucleotides are TGTGCCAGCAGCTTAGTTAATCTAGCGCCCTACGAGCAGTACTTC. Protein product: CASSLVNLAPYEQYF.

CDR3 in amino acids: CASSYQGALQPQHF. The CDR3 DNA reads as TGTGCCAGCAGTTACCAGGGGGCTTTGCAGCCCCAGCATTTT. This chain connects TRBV6-6 to TRBJ1-5; 8 positions match TRBD1. V gave up 2 bases and J gave up 7 bases; unmatched junction bases: 4. Germline lookup yields CDR1 MNHNY and CDR2 SVGAGI (reference sequence). The CDR3 spans 14 residues.

This chain joins TRBV2 and TRBJ2-3, with 8 bases fitting TRBD1. Germline V gene sequence: CDR1 SNHLY, CDR2 FYNNEI. The CDR3 extends over 14 amino acids. V gave up 5 bases and J gave up 1 base; unmatched junction bases: 2. The CDR3 here is CASSRDRRTDTQYF. The CDR3, as DNA: TGTGCCAGCAGTCGGGACAGGCGCACAGATACGCAGTATTTT.

The chain employs TRBV9 and TRBJ1-2, with TRBD1 matching 7 bases. The CDR3 contains 12 residues. Trimming at V came to 6 bases and at J to 7 bases, leaving 6 bases not matched to a gene. CDR1 is SGDLS and CDR2 is YYNGEE in the germline V gene. DNA of the CDR3: TGTGCCAGCAACACGGAGGGGGCTGGCTACACCTTC. It codes for CASNTEGAGYTF.

V usage is TRBV30 and J usage is TRBJ1-6; a weak D match, TRBD1 (6 bases). The CDR3 length is 17 residues. In germline, CDR1 is GTSNPN, CDR2 SVGIG (reference sequence). Trimming took 4 bases from V and 1 from J, leaving 17 bases between them. CDR3 protein: CAWTEIARGSYNSPLHF. The CDR3, as DNA: TGTGCCTGGACCGAGATTGCCAGGGGTTCCTATAATTCACCCCTCCACTTT.

This chain links TRBV9 with TRBJ2-3, with no clear D. The ends were cut back, 0 bases at V and 2 bases at J, with 13 bases in the middle. CDR1 and CDR2 from the germline V gene are SGDLS and YYNGEE. CDR3 length: 16 amino acids. The chain's CDR3 is CASSVAGHRYTDTQYF. Here the CDR3 DNA reads TGTGCCAGCAGCGTAGCTGGGCACCGCTACACAGATACGCAGTATTTT.

This chain joins TRBV7-3 and TRBJ2-5; 8 bases agree with TRBD1. The DNA end favors TRBJ2-7, so the J call may be wrong. This CDR3 comprises 13 residues. The V gene's germline CDR1 is SGHTA and CDR2 FQGTGA. The CDR3 reads CASSLDRGHEQYF. CDR3 DNA sequence: TGTGCCAGCAGCTTAGACAGGGGCCACGAGCAGTACTTC.

The rearrangement joins TRBV11-2 to TRBJ1-1, with TRBD1 as a possible D gene (5 bases). From germline, CDR1 is SGHAT and CDR2 FQNNGV. The CDR3 spans 14 residues. V lost 3 bases to trimming and J lost 11 bases, with 19 bases between them. The CDR3 loop is CASSFDRTPQGAFF. Here the CDR3 DNA reads TGTGCCAGCAGCTTTGATCGGACCCCGCAGGGCGCTTTCTTT.

This clone was counted a few times. This chain uses TRBV2 with TRBJ1-4; D not resolved. V was clipped by 6 bases and J by 5 bases, with 10 bases between them. This CDR3 spans 13 amino acids. Looked up from germline, CDR1 is SNHLY and CDR2 is FYNNEI. CDR3 DNA sequence: TGTGCCAGCAGGGCCCCCCCAAATGAAAAACTGTTTTTT. Encoded protein: CASRAPPNEKLFF.

The CDR3 nucleotides are TGTGCCAGTAGTGCCGTGGAGGCAGGCCGACCCTACGAGCAGTACTTC. This gives the protein CASSAVEAGRPYEQYF. The V call is TRBV19, the J call TRBJ2-7; D possibly corresponds to TRBD2 (5 bases). The CDR3 is made up of 16 amino acids. Germline V gene lookup returns CDR1 LNHDA and CDR2 SQIVND (reference sequence). Trimming took off 5 bases at V and 2 bases at J, with 19 bases between the two ends. Full variable domain (outside the CDR3, taken from reference TRBV19 and TRBJ2-7): DGGITQSPKYLFRKEGQNVTLSCEQNLNHDAMYWYRQDPGQGLRLIYYSQIVNDFQKGDIAEGYSVSREKKESFPLTVTSAQKNPTAFYLCASSAVEAGRPYEQYFGPGTRLTVT.

The V call is TRBV9, the J call TRBJ1-1, with TRBD1 matching over 10 bases. Germline V CDR1 and CDR2: SGDLS, YYNGEE. The trim removed 3 bases at V and 5 bases at J, leaving 7 bases unmatched. The CDR3 has 15 amino acids. CDR3 coding DNA: TGTGCCAGCAGCGGCGGAGGACAGGGGGGAACTGAAGCTTTCTTT. Translated, it gives CASSGGGQGGTEAFF. The complete variable domain, with remaining parts taken from reference TRBV9 and TRBJ1-1, reads DSGVTQTPKHLITATGQRVTLRCSPRSGDLSVYWYQQSLDQGLQFLIQYYNGEERAKGNILERFSAQQFPDLHSELNLSSLELGDSALYFCASSGGGQGGTEAFFGQGTRLTVV.

On this clone: The junction differs from germline at one of its ends, possibly a read error. The rearrangement links TRBV7-9 to TRBJ2-1; 11 nucleotides agree with TRBD2. The length of the CDR3 is 15 residues. Germline V lookup: CDR1 SEHNR, CDR2 FQNEAQ (reference sequence). Written as DNA, the CDR3 is TGTTCCAGCAGCTTATCCCTAGCGGGAGGAGCCGAGCAGTTCTTC. Protein product: CSSSLSLAGGAEQFF.

The rearrangement joins TRBV5-1 to TRBJ2-7, with TRBD2 matching over 7 bases. The trim removed 5 bases at V and 0 bases at J, leaving 8 bases unmatched. Germline V gives CDR1 SGHRS, CDR2 YFSETQ. This CDR3 region has 15 residues. The CDR3 here is CASRASGGPSYEQYF. The CDR3 DNA reads as TGCGCCAGCAGGGCGTCGGGGGGACCCTCCTACGAGCAGTACTTC.

This clone appeared a few times. This chain connects TRBV6-5 to TRBJ2-7; 7 bases align to TRBD1. Unmatched junction bases numbered 3, after V lost 10 bases and J lost 3 bases. The length of the CDR3 is 11 residues. The V gene's germline CDR1 is MNHEY and CDR2 SVGAGI. CDR3 in amino acids: CATGTVYEQYF. CDR3 coding DNA: TGTGCCACGGGGACAGTCTACGAGCAGTACTTC.